These T cell receptor beta chains were read from a single sample in a study of radiation and T cells in renal cell carcinoma. Libraries were prepared by immunoSEQ multiplex PCR; TCRdb keeps only in-frame clonotypes and omits some of them. The sample yields approximately 150,000 clones, less than 90% seen once. The starting material was blood, obtained from a patient whose treatment included radiotherapy and nephrectomy. These receptors were taken from a woman between 45 and 65 years old with renal cell carcinoma. CDR3s include the opening cysteine and the closing phenylalanine or tryptophan. The D gene is left open where the match is weak. The size entry is marked missing in some rows and otherwise reads once, few, many or a size class.

d_call | j_call | clone_size | v_call | cdr3_nt | cdr3_aa
TRBD1 | TRBJ1-5 | once | TRBV10-3 | TGTGCCATCAGTGAGTCGGGGACAGCTGAAAATCAGCCCCAGCATTTT | CAISESGTAENQPQHF
. | TRBJ2-7 | . | TRBV2 | TGTGCCAGCACTCCGGGCCAGTCCGAGCAGTACTTC | CASTPGQSEQYF
. | TRBJ2-2 | . | TRBV15 | TGTGCCACCAGCAGCAATGGGGCCGGGGAGCTGTTTTTT | CATSSNGAGELFF
. | TRBJ2-6 | few | TRBV19 | TGTGCCAGCGCACAGATCTCTGGGGCCAACGTCCTGACTTTC | CASAQISGANVLTF
. | TRBJ1-5 | once | TRBV5-5 | TGTGCCAGCAGCGACCAGGGCACTAGCAATCAGCCCCAGCATTTT | CASSDQGTSNQPQHF
. | TRBJ1-5 | . | TRBV4-3 | TGCGCCAGCAGCCAAGTCGCCCAGAGAAATCAGCCCCAGCATTTT | CASSQVAQRNQPQHF
TRBD1 | TRBJ1-5 | . | TRBV19 | TGTGCCAGTAGTGGGGACAGGGGTACCAATCAGCCCCAGCATTTT | CASSGDRGTNQPQHF
. | TRBJ1-2 | . | TRBV14 | TGTGCCAGCAGCCCGGACTTCTATGGCTACACCTTC | CASSPDFYGYTF
. | TRBJ1-2 | . | TRBV5-4 | TGTGCCAGCAGCCAAGGGGGGACACCTCGTACAGGCTACACCTTC | CASSQGGTPRTGYTF
. | TRBJ2-2 | . | TRBV5-1 | TGCGCCAGCAGCTGGAACAGAAGGGGTGCCGGGGAGCTGTTTTTT | CASSWNRRGAGELFF
. | TRBJ1-3 | few | TRBV28 | TGTGCCAGCAGTCCCGGGACGGTTGGAAACACCATATATTTT | CASSPGTVGNTIYF
. | TRBJ2-1 | . | TRBV7-2 | TGTGCCAGCAGCCGAGAAGTAGGTGAGCAGTTCTTC | CASSREVGEQFF
. | TRBJ2-1 | . | TRBV4-3 | TGCGCCAGCAGCTACCTCCGGAGCCGAGATGAGCAGTTCTTC | CASSYLRSRDEQFF
. | TRBJ2-1 | . | TRBV7-9 | TGTGCCAGCAGCCCCGTAGACAGAAACAATGAGCAGTTCTTC | CASSPVDRNNEQFF
. | TRBJ1-1 | few | TRBV5-1 | TGCGCCAGCAGCTTCGTGACAGATACTAAGGAAGCTTTCTTT | CASSFVTDTKEAFF
TRBD2 | TRBJ2-1 | . | TRBV5-4 | TGTGCCAGCAACTCGGGGGGCGGGAGGGCCTACAATGAGCAGTTCTTC | CASNSGGGRAYNEQFF
. | TRBJ2-2 | . | TRBV11-3 | TGTGCCAGCAGCCTCTTACGGGGGACCGGGGAGCTGTTTTTT | CASSLLRGTGELFF
TRBD1 | TRBJ2-1 | . | TRBV7-9 | TGTGCCAGCAGCTCTGCCTACAGGGGGAGCTCCTACAATGAGCAGTTCTTC | CASSSAYRGSSYNEQFF
TRBD1 | TRBJ2-1 | . | TRBV20-1 | TGCAGTGCCCGACGGGACAGGGAGCAGTTCTTC | CSARRDREQFF
. | TRBJ2-5 | . | TRBV27 | TGTGCCAGCAGCCGAATTGGTGGAGGCCGTGTTTTTGAGACCCAGTACTTC | CASSRIGGGRVFETQYF
. | TRBJ2-1 | . | TRBV4-3 | TGCGCCAGCAGCCAAAGCGGCGGCTTGAATGAGCAGTTCTTC | CASSQSGGLNEQFF
. | TRBJ1-6 | . | TRBV5-8 | TGTGCCAGCAGTTCCTTGGGAGGGATGGGTTCACCCCTCCACTTT | CASSSLGGMGSPLHF
. | TRBJ1-2 | . | TRBV4-3 | TGCGCCAGCAGCCAAGAGCCGGGGAACTATGGCTACACCTTC | CASSQEPGNYGYTF
. | TRBJ1-4 | . | TRBV7-9 | TGTGCCAGCAGCACTGTGGGTTCGGGGGGTGAAAAACTGTTTTTT | CASSTVGSGGEKLFF
. | TRBJ2-7 | . | TRBV28 | TGTGCCAGCAGTTTGGGCAGGGTAAGCTACGAGCAGTACTTC | CASSLGRVSYEQYF
. | TRBJ2-3 | . | TRBV9 | TGTGCCAGCAGTCTCGACGATCACACAGATACGCAGTATTTT | CASSLDDHTDTQYF
. | TRBJ2-1 | . | TRBV4-3 | TGCGCCAGCAGCCAAGATGGGGTCGCTGAGCAGTTCTTC | CASSQDGVAEQFF
. | TRBJ1-5 | once | TRBV6-5 | TGTGCCAGCAGTTACGAAGTAGATCAGCCCCAGCATTTT | CASSYEVDQPQHF
. | TRBJ2-7 | few | TRBV4-2 | TGTGCCAGCAGCCAAGGGCAGATAGGGGAGCAGTACTTC | CASSQGQIGEQYF
. | TRBJ2-1 | . | TRBV4-1 | TGCGCCAGCAGCCAACAGCAGGGTCCGTACAATGAGCAGTTCTTC | CASSQQQGPYNEQFF
TRBD1 | TRBJ2-7 | . | TRBV7-2 | TGTGCCAGCAGCTTAGAAGCAGGGGGCAACGAGCAGTACTTC | CASSLEAGGNEQYF
TRBD2 | TRBJ2-7 | once | TRBV7-4 | TGTGCCAGCAGCTTAGGTGTTAGCCCACTACGACTAGCGGGAAACGAGCAGTACTTC | CASSLGVSPLRLAGNEQYF
. | TRBJ1-2 | . | TRBV7-2 | TGTGCCAGCAGCTCAAGTTCATCGGGGGCTAACTATGGCTACACCTTC | CASSSSSSGANYGYTF
. | TRBJ1-4 | . | TRBV4-3 | TGCGCCAGCAGCCAAGAGGCTGGGGGACCGCCGAGACTGTTTTTT | CASSQEAGGPPRLFF
. | TRBJ2-5 | once | TRBV7-2 | TGTGCCAGCAGCTTATCCGTAGCGGACATACTAACGAAAGAGACCCAGTACTTC | CASSLSVADILTKETQYF
TRBD1 | TRBJ2-7 | . | TRBV2 | TGTGCCAAGAGGGACAGGGGAACCGACGAGCAGTACTTC | CAKRDRGTDEQYF
TRBD2 | TRBJ2-1 | . | TRBV27 | TGTGCCAGCAGTTTTGCAAGCGGGGGGGTAGACAATGAGCAGTTCTTC | CASSFASGGVDNEQFF
. | TRBJ2-7 | . | TRBV23-1 | TGCGCCAGCAGTCACCCCCGTGGAGGGGGCAACGAGCAGTACTTC | CASSHPRGGGNEQYF
TRBD2 | TRBJ2-1 | . | TRBV6-6 | TGTGCCAGCATGGCTAGCGGATTATACAATGAGCAGTTCTTC | CASMASGLYNEQFF
. | TRBJ2-7 | once | TRBV28 | TGTGCCAGCAGTCCATCAGGGTTTTCCTACGAGCAGTACTTC | CASSPSGFSYEQYF
TRBD2 | TRBJ2-7 | . | TRBV5-6 | TGTGCCAGCAGCTTCACTAGCGGGAGTCTCGACGAGCAGTACTTC | CASSFTSGSLDEQYF
. | TRBJ2-3 | . | TRBV9 | TGTGCCAGCAGCGTCCGGCCTGCTCGCACAGATACGCAGTATTTT | CASSVRPARTDTQYF
. | TRBJ1-2 | . | TRBV7-2 | TGTGCCAGCAGCTTATTACAGGGACTTAACTATGGCTACACCTTC | CASSLLQGLNYGYTF
. | TRBJ2-1 | . | TRBV19 | TGTGCCAGTAGTCCAGGGGTCAGCTCCTACAATGAGCAGTTCTTC | CASSPGVSSYNEQFF
. | TRBJ2-2 | . | TRBV29-1 | TGCAGCGTTGAAAATAGCGGAGAGAACACCGGGGAGCTGTTTTTT | CSVENSGENTGELFF
TRBD1 | TRBJ1-4 | . | TRBV10-3 | TGTGCCATCAGTCCCCGAAAGACAGGGTCTAATGAAAAACTGTTTTTT | CAISPRKTGSNEKLFF
. | TRBJ2-7 | . | TRBV6-5 | . | CASSTSGSVYEQYF
. | TRBJ2-7 | . | TRBV5-6 | TGTGCCAGCAGCTTGCTGGGGGTTAGCTCCTACGAGCAGTACTTC | CASSLLGVSSYEQYF
. | TRBJ1-3 | . | TRBV9 | TGTGCCAGCAGCGTAGGCGGTAGCTCTGGAAACACCATATATTTT | CASSVGGSSGNTIYF
TRBD2 | TRBJ2-3 | . | TRBV9 | TGTGCCAGCAGCGTCCCCCTAGCGGGGGGCACAGATACGCAGTATTTT | CASSVPLAGGTDTQYF
. | TRBJ2-5 | . | TRBV28 | TGTGCCAGCAGTCCCAGGGCCAGGGGAGAGACCCAGTACTTC | CASSPRARGETQYF